This T cell receptor (beta chain) emerged from a study of CD8 T cells in ankylosing spondylitis (TCRdb year 2017). Regarding the study in general: T cell receptor beta repertoires were profiled in healthy donors and ankylosing spondylitis patients so that disease-linked TCR variants could be found. The full study cohort was made up of about 24 ankylosing spondylitis patients and some 100 healthy donors. Samples of peripheral blood were taken, and for ankylosing spondylitis patients, synovial fluid was collected as well.

With respect to this clonotype: Its specific antigen is unknown. One base away there is no much larger clone; base qualities are not given.

The run used an Illumina HiSeq 2500. Quantitative 5'-RACE with molecular barcodes was used to prepare TCR beta libraries. In the source study's methods: A new computational method, built on a probabilistic model of VDJ rearrangement, was used to identify disease-linked TCR variants. TCRdb trimmed the raw reads at Q25, called clones with MiXCR and kept productive beta chains. When rows share a CDR3 protein, they turn into one entry using the most common DNA and genes. TCRdb, not the authors, supplied the V and J calls. The sample yields around 180,000 distinct CDR3 sequences; 13% were counted once. The ten top clones hold approximately 9.9% of the sample. Broader findings and caveats from the paper: Significant enrichment of the disease-linked clones was reported in matched synovial fluid samples from ankylosing spondylitis patients. Blood from ankylosing spondylitis patients appeared to be characterized by a TCR beta motif made up of under ten highly homologous amino acid variants. Some motif variants were previously reported in synovial fluid and blood of reactive arthritis patients, suggesting common disease-initiation mechanisms. The disease-linked clones showed a CD8+ phenotype and occurred at relatively low frequencies in peripheral blood.

From the germline V gene, CDR1 is SNHLY and CDR2 is FYNNEI. The V end loses 6 bases and the J end loses 4 bases, and a stretch of 10 bases separates them. The CDR3, from cysteine to phenylalanine, totals 13 residues. Of the read, only the CDR3 DNA is kept; its 39 bases are in frame from base 1. The V gene is TRBV2 and the J gene is TRBJ1-5; TRBD1 is perhaps the D gene, given 5 matching bases. The clonotype comes from a female donor with ankylosing spondylitis or in good health (not recorded which). The source material was blood, either unsorted or a sorted T cell fraction (not recorded which). The nucleotide sequence reads TGTGCCAGCAGGACGCGGGGGAATCAGCCCCAGCATTTT. Translated, this gives CASRTRGNQPQHF.